Listed here are 10 T cell receptor beta chains from one sample, sequenced in a study of cytomegalovirus exposure and HLA in healthy donors. With 60 Vbeta and 13 Jbeta primers, the PCR was carried out. Assay used: immunoSEQ multiplex PCR; TCRdb lists only in-frame clones, some missing. The sample contains some 130,000 clones, 50% to 75% of which appear only once. Input material: PBMCs. The receptors were sampled from a woman between 40 and 50 years old in good health and CMV-seronegative.

CDR3 nucleotides: TGTGCCAGCAGCTTGGCAACTACCACTAATGAAAAACTGTTTTTT. Residues: CASSLATTTNEKLFF. The J gene is TRBJ1-4, the V gene TRBV7-2; D ambiguous. CDR1 is SGHTA, CDR2 FQGNSA, per germline. V gave up 3 bases and J gave up 2 bases, with 10 bases separating them. The CDR3 consists of 15 residues. The full variable domain, with the rest looked up from reference TRBV7-2 and TRBJ1-4, is GAGVSQSPSNKVTEKGKDVELRCDPISGHTALYWYRQSLGQGLEFLIYFQGNSAPDKSGLPSDRFSAERTGGSVSTLTIQRTQQEDSAVYLCASSLATTTNEKLFFGSGTQLSVL.

This clone occurred a few times. The chain carries TRBV30 and TRBJ1-2, with D maybe TRBD1 (6 bases). With 2 bases removed from V and 5 bases from J, the gap between germline ends came to 9 bases. From germline, CDR1 is GTSNPN and CDR2 SVGIG (reference sequence). The CDR3 contains 12 residues. The CDR3 is CAWSKGEYGYTF. The DNA of the CDR3 is TGTGCCTGGAGTAAGGGGGAGTATGGCTACACCTTC.

The chain uses TRBV13 and TRBJ2-3; 12 bases align to TRBD1. Germline CDR1 PRHDT, CDR2 FYEKMQ (reference sequence). V trimming: 5 bases; J trimming: 5 bases; junction bases outside the gene matches: 8. This CDR3 contains 16 residues. As DNA, the CDR3 is TGTGCCAGCAGCATCCGGGACAGGGGGCTTCTAGATACGCAGTATTTT. This translates into CASSIRDRGLLDTQYF.

The chain links TRBV11-2 to TRBJ1-4; no clear D gene. The CDR3 loop spans 16 amino acids. Deletions cut 5 bases from V and 7 bases from J, with 20 bases between. Germline-derived CDR1 and CDR2 are SGHAT and FQNNGV. Written as DNA, the CDR3 is TGTGCCAGCAGCATAAACTCGGGTCGGGTCGGTGAAAAACTGTTTTTT. Protein: CASSINSGRVGEKLFF.

This clone was observed a handful of times. The chain recombines TRBV19 with TRBJ1-2; 7 positions match TRBD1. CDR3 length equals 15 residues. Germline V gene lookup returns CDR1 LNHDA and CDR2 SQIVND (reference sequence). Trimming cost V 4 bases and J 4 bases; bases outside gene matches: 9. The DNA for the CDR3 is TGTGCCAGTAGTAGCGGACAGGCTGGGGTCTATGGCTACACCTTC. Its translation is CASSSGQAGVYGYTF.

This clone occurred a few times. The chain combines TRBV4-2 with TRBJ1-4; D uncertain. With 0 bases removed from V and 0 bases from J, the gap between germline ends came to 11 bases. The V gene's germline CDR1 is LGHNA and CDR2 YNFKEQ. The CDR3 covers 17 residues. Written as DNA, the CDR3 is TGTGCCAGCAGCCAAGATAGCCTAAGAGCAACTAATGAAAAACTGTTTTTT. Its translation: CASSQDSLRATNEKLFF.

This chain's CDR3 is CASSPISGGSIYNEQFF. The CDR3 DNA is TGTGCCAGCTCACCTATTAGCGGGGGATCTATCTACAATGAGCAGTTCTTC. This rearrangement joins TRBV18 to TRBJ2-1; 9 positions agree with TRBD2. Germline lookup yields CDR1 KGHSH and CDR2 LQKENI. The CDR3 length is 17 residues. The J segment lost 3 bases and the V segment lost 3 bases, leaving 9 bases of the junction unmatched. Looking up the rest from reference TRBV18 and TRBJ2-1 gives the full variable domain: NAGVMQNPRHLVRRRGQEARLRCSPMKGHSHVYWYRQLPEEGLKFMVYLQKENIIDESGMPKERFSAEFPKEGPSILRIQQVVRGDSAAYFCASSPISGGSIYNEQFFGPGTRLTVL.

The gene calls are TRBV5-1 and TRBJ1-2, with 9 positions matching TRBD1. The ends lost 3 bases at V and 8 bases at J; junction bases unmatched: 11. The V gene's germline CDR1 is SGHRS and CDR2 YFSETQ. The length of the CDR3 is 15 residues. The CDR3 protein is CASSSGGTGWKGYTF. DNA of the CDR3: TGCGCCAGCAGCTCGGGGGGGACAGGGTGGAAAGGCTACACCTTC.

The count of this clone is one. V and J are TRBV7-3 and TRBJ2-1, with 8 bases matching TRBD2. V shed 2 bases, J shed 2 bases, and the junction held 5 bases outside the gene matches. Germline-derived CDR1 and CDR2 are SGHTA and FQGTGA. The CDR3 totals 16 residues. This chain's CDR3 is CASSLAGRVAYNEQFF. CDR3 nucleotides: TGTGCCAGCAGCTTAGCCGGGAGGGTCGCCTACAATGAGCAGTTCTTC.

The chain employs TRBV30 and TRBJ1-1; TRBD1 matches at 9 bases. The V gene's germline CDR1 is GTSNPN and CDR2 SVGIG (reference sequence). CDR3 length equals 15 residues. V lost 7 bases and J lost 9; bases outside the gene matches: 18. Here the CDR3 reads CASMQAQGAGSKAFF. CDR3 sequence (DNA): TGTGCCTCGATGCAGGCACAGGGGGCGGGAAGTAAAGCTTTCTTT.